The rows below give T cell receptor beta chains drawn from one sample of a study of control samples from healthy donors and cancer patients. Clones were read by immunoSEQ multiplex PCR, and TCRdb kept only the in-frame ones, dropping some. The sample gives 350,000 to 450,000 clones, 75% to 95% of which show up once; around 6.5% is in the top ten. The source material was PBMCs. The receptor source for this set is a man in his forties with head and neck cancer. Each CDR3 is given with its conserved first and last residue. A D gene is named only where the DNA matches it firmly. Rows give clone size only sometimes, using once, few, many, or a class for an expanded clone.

CASSPGSNYGYTF	.	TRBV5-1	.
CASSLMGVASDEQYF	.	TRBV28	.
CASSSDPSNYGYTF	.	TRBV5-1	few
CASSLPGGRGYTF	.	TRBV7-8	once
CASSFRQIDYGYTF	.	TRBV28	.
CASSLARVGQETQYF	.	TRBV7-9	.
CASSEDKGKLEAFF	.	TRBV10-1	.
CAWSGRAGAPDTQYF	TRBD2	TRBV30	.
CAWRGIYEQYF	.	TRBV30	.
CASSGPPRRVYQETQYF	.	TRBV6-2/TRBV6-3	.
CASSQEGREETQYF	.	TRBV3-1/TRBV3-2	.
CASSDWTGGSGELFF	TRBD1	TRBV25-1	.
CASSGAGRLVTDTQYF	.	TRBV6-1	.
CAIREQGTGELFF	.	TRBV10-3	.
CAWIRAGFGDEQYF	.	TRBV30	once
CASRHTSGASYNEQFF	TRBD2	TRBV6-6	.
CAGVGLNNEKLFF	.	TRBV7-9	.
CASGLLASGANVLTF	.	TRBV12-5	.
CASSPQAQGAYEQYF	TRBD1	TRBV5-1	.
CASTRGGTTAYNEQFF	.	TRBV19	once
CASSYTPSGGAGETQYF	TRBD2	TRBV6-2/TRBV6-3	.
CASSLAPGTGRFSYEQYF	TRBD1	TRBV5-1	.
CASSSPAVGTYEQYF	.	TRBV28	.
CASSADRGAVNEQFF	TRBD1	TRBV9	few
CASSWGGTDYGYTF	TRBD1	TRBV7-8	.
CASSPTGGSGNTIYF	.	TRBV3-1/TRBV3-2	.
CASSAGLAIEETQYF	TRBD2	TRBV9	.
CASSFLRAGELFF	.	TRBV28	once
CASSPDHRLAGGRDTQYF	TRBD2	TRBV7-2	.
CASTAPDSSNQPQHF	.	TRBV28	.
CSASSGSYNEQFF	.	TRBV20-1	.
CASSDSDGQPQHF	.	TRBV6-4	.
CASSKSGGTSENEQFF	TRBD2	TRBV10-1	.
CASSAGGQYNEQFF	TRBD2	TRBV9	.
CASSFWETRGSWGEQFF	.	TRBV28	few
CASSGGRTSGGIEQYF	TRBD2	TRBV2	.
CASSLGGGVPQPQHF	.	TRBV28	.
CASSPGQYEQYF	.	TRBV6-6	.
CASSQEGLRGYEQYF	.	TRBV4-3	.
CASSPDRVSTDTQYF	TRBD1	TRBV19	once